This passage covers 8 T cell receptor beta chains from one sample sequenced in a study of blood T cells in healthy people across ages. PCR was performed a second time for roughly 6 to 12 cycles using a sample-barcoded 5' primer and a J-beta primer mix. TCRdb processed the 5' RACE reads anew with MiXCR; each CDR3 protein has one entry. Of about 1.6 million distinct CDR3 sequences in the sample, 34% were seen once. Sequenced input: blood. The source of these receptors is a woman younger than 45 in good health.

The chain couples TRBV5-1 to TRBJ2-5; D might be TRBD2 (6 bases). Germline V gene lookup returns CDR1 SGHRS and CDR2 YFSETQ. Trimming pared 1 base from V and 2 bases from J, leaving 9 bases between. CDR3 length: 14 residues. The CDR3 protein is CASSLSSEQETQYF. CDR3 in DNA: TGCGCCAGCAGCTTGTCTAGCGAGCAAGAGACCCAGTACTTC.

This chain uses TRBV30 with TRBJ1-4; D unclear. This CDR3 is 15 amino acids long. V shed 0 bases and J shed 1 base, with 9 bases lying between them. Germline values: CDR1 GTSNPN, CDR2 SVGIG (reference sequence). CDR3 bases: TGTGCCTGGAGTGTATTCGGCCTAACTAATGAAAAACTGTTTTTT. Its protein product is CAWSVFGLTNEKLFF.

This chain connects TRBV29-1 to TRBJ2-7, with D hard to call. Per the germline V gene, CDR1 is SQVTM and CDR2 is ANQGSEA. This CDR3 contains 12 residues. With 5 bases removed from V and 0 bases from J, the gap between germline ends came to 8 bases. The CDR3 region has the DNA TGCAGCGTTAGGTTCAGCTCCTACGAGCAGTACTTC. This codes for CSVRFSSYEQYF.

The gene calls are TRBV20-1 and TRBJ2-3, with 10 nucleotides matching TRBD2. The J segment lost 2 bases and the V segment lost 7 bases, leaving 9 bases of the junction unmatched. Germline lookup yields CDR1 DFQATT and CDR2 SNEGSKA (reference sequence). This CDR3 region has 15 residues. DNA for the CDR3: TGCAGTGTTAGGGGAGCGGGGGGGGTCACAGATACGCAGTATTTT. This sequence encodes CSVRGAGGVTDTQYF.

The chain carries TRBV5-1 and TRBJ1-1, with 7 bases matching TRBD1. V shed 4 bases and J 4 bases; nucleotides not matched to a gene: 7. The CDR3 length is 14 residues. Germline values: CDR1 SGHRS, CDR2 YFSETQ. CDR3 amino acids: CASSLETGVTEAFF. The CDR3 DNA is TGCGCCAGCAGCCTGGAAACAGGGGTCACTGAAGCTTTCTTT.

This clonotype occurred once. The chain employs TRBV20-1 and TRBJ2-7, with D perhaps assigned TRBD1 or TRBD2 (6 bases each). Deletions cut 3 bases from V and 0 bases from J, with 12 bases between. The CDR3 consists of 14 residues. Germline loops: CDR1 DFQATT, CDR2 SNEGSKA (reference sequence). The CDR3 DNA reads TGCAGTGCTAGGAGGGGGGCCGCCTCCTACGAGCAGTACTTC. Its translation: CSARRGAASYEQYF.

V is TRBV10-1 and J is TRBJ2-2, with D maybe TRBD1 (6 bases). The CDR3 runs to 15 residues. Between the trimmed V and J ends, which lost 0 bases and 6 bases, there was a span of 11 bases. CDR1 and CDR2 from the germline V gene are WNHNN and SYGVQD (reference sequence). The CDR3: CASSESTGSAGELFF. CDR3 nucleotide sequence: TGCGCCAGCAGTGAGTCGACAGGATCCGCCGGGGAGCTGTTTTTT.

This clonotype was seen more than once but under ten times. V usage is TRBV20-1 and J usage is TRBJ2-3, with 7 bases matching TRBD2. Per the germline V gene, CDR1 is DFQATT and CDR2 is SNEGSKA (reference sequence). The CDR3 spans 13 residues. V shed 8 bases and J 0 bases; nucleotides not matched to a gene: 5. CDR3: CSWGEGSTDTQYF. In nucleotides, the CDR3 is TGCAGTTGGGGGGAGGGGAGCACAGATACGCAGTATTTT.